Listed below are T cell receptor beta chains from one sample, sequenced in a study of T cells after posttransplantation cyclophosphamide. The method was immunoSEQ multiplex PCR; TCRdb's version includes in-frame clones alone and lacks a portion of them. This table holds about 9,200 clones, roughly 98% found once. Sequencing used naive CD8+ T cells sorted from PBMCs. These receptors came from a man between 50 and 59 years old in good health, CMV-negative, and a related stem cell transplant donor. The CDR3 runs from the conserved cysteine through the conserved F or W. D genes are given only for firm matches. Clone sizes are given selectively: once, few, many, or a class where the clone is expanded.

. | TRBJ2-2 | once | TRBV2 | TGTGCCAGCAGTGGTCCCGTAGTCACCGGGGAGCTGTTTTTT | CASSGPVVTGELFF
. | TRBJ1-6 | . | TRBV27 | TGTGCCAGCAGATCACAGGGTGGTGGGCTTTTTTCACCCCTCCACTTT | CASRSQGGGLFSPLHF
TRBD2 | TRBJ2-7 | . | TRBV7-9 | TGTGCCAGCAGCTTAGGACTAGCGGGAAGGAACGAGCAGTACTTC | CASSLGLAGRNEQYF
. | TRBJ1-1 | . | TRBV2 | TGTGCCAGCAGTACGCGGACAGTGAACACTGAAGCTTTCTTT | CASSTRTVNTEAFF
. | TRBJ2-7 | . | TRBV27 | TGTGCCAGCGCTCACCCCGCGGCGAGCCGGGGCTACGAGCAGTACTTC | CASAHPAASRGYEQYF
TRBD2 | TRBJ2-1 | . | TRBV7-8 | TGTGCCAGCAGCCCCAGCCCCCTTCTAGCGGTGGGATACAATGAGCAGTTCTTC | CASSPSPLLAVGYNEQFF
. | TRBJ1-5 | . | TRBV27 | TGTGCCAGCAGTGAGACAGCCCAGCCCCAGCATTTT | CASSETAQPQHF
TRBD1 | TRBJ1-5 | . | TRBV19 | TGTGCCAGCCTCGGGACAGGGGTTAGCGGCAATCAGCCCCAGCATTTT | CASLGTGVSGNQPQHF
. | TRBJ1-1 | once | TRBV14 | TGTGCCAGCAGCCCGGGACAACTCACTGAAGCTTTCTTT | CASSPGQLTEAFF
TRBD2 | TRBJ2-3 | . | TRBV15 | TGTGCCACCAGCAGAGGACTAGCGGCGGTGGGCACGCAGTATTTT | CATSRGLAAVGTQYF
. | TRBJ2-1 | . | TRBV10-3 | TGTGCCATCGCAGGTTCGAACAATGAGCAGTTCTTC | CAIAGSNNEQFF
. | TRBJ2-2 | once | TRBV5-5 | TGTGCCAGCAGCTTGCTACCAGGGGATAACACCGGGGAGCTGTTTTTT | CASSLLPGDNTGELFF
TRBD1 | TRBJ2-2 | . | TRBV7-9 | TGTGCCAGCAGCAGAAGGGGACAGTTAAAAACCGGGGAGCTGTTTTTT | CASSRRGQLKTGELFF
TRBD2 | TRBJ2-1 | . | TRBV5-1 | TGCGCCAGCAGCTTGACTAGCGGGCACACCTACAATGAGCAGTTCTTC | CASSLTSGHTYNEQFF
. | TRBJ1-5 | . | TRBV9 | TGTGCCAGCAGCGTAGCGGCGGGTTCTCAGCCCCAGCATTTT | CASSVAAGSQPQHF